Listed below are T cell receptor beta chains from one sample, sequenced in a study of T cell responses to AZD1222 COVID-19 vaccine. Profiling relied on immunoSEQ multiplex PCR, and the TCRdb table lists in-frame clones only, not all of them. The sample has about 120,000 clones, roughly 89% seen once. The specimen was peripheral blood, collected on day 0 of AZD1222 vaccination. The receptors stem from an adult in good health. Both conserved end residues are part of each CDR3. D genes are given only for firm matches. For some rows the clone size is stated as once, few or many, or as a class when expanded; others skip it.

clone size: -
D gene: TRBD2
J gene: TRBJ2-3
V gene: TRBV6-5
CDR3 protein: CASRWLAGGGDTQYF
CDR3 DNA: TGTGCCAGCAGGTGGCTAGCGGGTGGGGGAGATACGCAGTATTTT

clone size: -
D gene: TRBD1
J gene: TRBJ2-1
V gene: TRBV6-6
CDR3 protein: CASSWDRGREQFF
CDR3 DNA: TGTGCCAGCAGTTGGGACAGGGGGCGGGAGCAGTTCTTC

clone size: -
D gene: -
J gene: TRBJ2-3
V gene: TRBV5-4
CDR3 protein: CASREKGRDGTDTQYF
CDR3 DNA: TGTGCCAGCAGGGAAAAGGGGCGCGACGGCACAGATACGCAGTATTTT

clone size: -
D gene: -
J gene: TRBJ2-3
V gene: TRBV3-1/TRBV3-2
CDR3 protein: CASSQVGSGNPGPDTQYF
CDR3 DNA: TGTGCCAGCAGCCAAGTCGGTAGCGGCAACCCAGGCCCAGATACGCAGTATTTT

clone size: -
D gene: -
J gene: TRBJ1-2
V gene: TRBV7-9
CDR3 protein: CASSLGGYHGYTF
CDR3 DNA: TGTGCCAGCAGCTTAGGAGGGTATCACGGCTACACCTTC

clone size: few
D gene: -
J gene: TRBJ1-2
V gene: TRBV6-5
CDR3 protein: CASAAEGNYGYTF
CDR3 DNA: TGTGCCAGTGCTGCGGAGGGGAACTATGGCTACACCTTC

clone size: -
D gene: -
J gene: TRBJ1-1
V gene: TRBV16
CDR3 protein: CASSPKMGGASAEAFF
CDR3 DNA: TGTGCCAGCAGCCCTAAAATGGGGGGGGCGAGCGCTGAAGCTTTCTTT

clone size: -
D gene: -
J gene: TRBJ1-1
V gene: TRBV4-1
CDR3 protein: CASSQEWGTLSGNTEAFF
CDR3 DNA: TGCGCCAGCAGCCAAGAGTGGGGGACATTGTCTGGGAACACTGAAGCTTTCTTT

clone size: -
D gene: -
J gene: TRBJ2-2
V gene: TRBV2
CDR3 protein: CASSLENTGELFF
CDR3 DNA: TGTGCCAGCAGTCTCGAGAACACCGGGGAGCTGTTTTTT

clone size: -
D gene: TRBD1
J gene: TRBJ1-4
V gene: TRBV27
CDR3 protein: CASSSGTDFNEKLFF
CDR3 DNA: TGTGCCAGCAGTTCGGGGACAGATTTTAATGAAAAACTGTTTTTT

clone size: -
D gene: -
J gene: TRBJ1-5
V gene: TRBV5-7
CDR3 protein: CASSYRDGYSNQPQHF
CDR3 DNA: TGTGCCAGCAGTTACCGGGACGGTTATAGCAATCAGCCCCAGCATTTT

clone size: -
D gene: TRBD1
J gene: TRBJ2-3
V gene: TRBV9
CDR3 protein: CASSGITGVTDTQYF
CDR3 DNA: TGTGCCAGCAGCGGTATAACAGGGGTCACAGATACGCAGTATTTT

clone size: -
D gene: -
J gene: TRBJ1-2
V gene: TRBV21-1
CDR3 protein: CASSPRGLGDSTF
CDR3 DNA: TGTGCCAGCAGCCCGCGCGGACTAGGGGATAGCACCTTC

clone size: once
D gene: TRBD1
J gene: TRBJ1-1
V gene: TRBV28
CDR3 protein: CASTQTGGWVNTEAFF
CDR3 DNA: TGTGCCAGCACCCAAACAGGGGGCTGGGTCAACACTGAAGCTTTCTTT

clone size: -
D gene: -
J gene: TRBJ2-2
V gene: TRBV24-1
CDR3 protein: CATSESVLNTGELFF
CDR3 DNA: TGTGCCACCAGTGAGTCAGTTCTCAACACCGGGGAGCTGTTTTTT

clone size: -
D gene: TRBD2
J gene: TRBJ2-1
V gene: TRBV30
CDR3 protein: CAWRAGGNEQFF
CDR3 DNA: TGTGCCTGGAGGGCCGGGGGGAATGAGCAGTTCTTC

clone size: -
D gene: -
J gene: TRBJ1-6
V gene: TRBV12-3/TRBV12-4
CDR3 protein: CASSLRNSPLHF
CDR3 DNA: TGTGCCAGCAGTTTGCGCAATTCACCCCTCCACTTT

clone size: -
D gene: TRBD2
J gene: TRBJ2-3
V gene: TRBV6-6
CDR3 protein: CASRGLARTDTQYF
CDR3 DNA: TGTGCCAGCAGAGGACTAGCTCGTACAGATACGCAGTATTTT

clone size: -
D gene: -
J gene: TRBJ1-2
V gene: TRBV9
CDR3 protein: CASSASEGRNYGYTF
CDR3 DNA: TGTGCCAGCAGCGCCTCAGAGGGGCGGAACTATGGCTACACCTTC

clone size: once
D gene: TRBD2
J gene: TRBJ2-1
V gene: TRBV3-1/TRBV3-2
CDR3 protein: CASSQDASGRAEQFF
CDR3 DNA: TGTGCCAGCAGCCAAGATGCGAGCGGGAGGGCTGAGCAGTTCTTC

clone size: -
D gene: -
J gene: TRBJ2-1
V gene: TRBV6-1
CDR3 protein: CASSENSEKFF
CDR3 DNA: TGTGCCAGCAGTGAAAACTCCGAGAAGTTCTTC

clone size: -
D gene: -
J gene: TRBJ2-3
V gene: TRBV6-5
CDR3 protein: CASTNERISTDTQYF
CDR3 DNA: TGTGCCAGCACTAACGAGAGAATTAGCACAGATACGCAGTATTTT

clone size: few
D gene: -
J gene: TRBJ1-2
V gene: TRBV24-1
CDR3 protein: CATSDSGNGYTF
CDR3 DNA: TGTGCCACCAGTGATTCGGGCAATGGCTACACCTTC

clone size: once
D gene: -
J gene: TRBJ2-7
V gene: TRBV4-1
CDR3 protein: CASSLEGVRYF
CDR3 DNA: TGCGCCAGCAGCCTCGAGGGAGTGCGATACTTC

clone size: -
D gene: -
J gene: TRBJ2-6
V gene: TRBV19
CDR3 protein: CASSSVGGGANVLTF
CDR3 DNA: TGTGCCAGTAGTAGCGTAGGGGGTGGGGCCAACGTCCTGACTTTC

clone size: -
D gene: -
J gene: TRBJ1-5
V gene: TRBV14
CDR3 protein: CASSRSPEQPQHF
CDR3 DNA: TGTGCCAGCAGCCGGAGTCCGGAACAGCCCCAGCATTTT

clone size: few
D gene: TRBD1
J gene: TRBJ1-1
V gene: TRBV5-1
CDR3 protein: CASSTGARNTEAFF
CDR3 DNA: TGCGCCAGCAGCACAGGGGCGAGGAACACTGAAGCTTTCTTT

clone size: -
D gene: -
J gene: TRBJ2-5
V gene: TRBV7-3
CDR3 protein: CASSLTRQETQYF
CDR3 DNA: TGTGCCAGCAGCCTCACACGCCAAGAGACCCAGTACTTC

clone size: -
D gene: -
J gene: TRBJ1-1
V gene: TRBV28
CDR3 protein: CASSSQGRGTEAFF
CDR3 DNA: TGTGCCAGCAGTTCGCAGGGGCGCGGGACTGAAGCTTTCTTT

clone size: -
D gene: TRBD1
J gene: TRBJ1-1
V gene: TRBV30
CDR3 protein: CARDRGLSLTEAFF
CDR3 DNA: TGTGCCCGTGACAGGGGGCTGTCGTTAACTGAAGCTTTCTTT

clone size: many
D gene: -
J gene: TRBJ1-3
V gene: TRBV7-9
CDR3 protein: CASNPDRARNTIYF
CDR3 DNA: TGTGCCAGCAACCCAGATAGGGCGAGAAACACCATATATTTT

clone size: -
D gene: -
J gene: TRBJ1-6
V gene: TRBV9
CDR3 protein: CASSVLEGSPLHF
CDR3 DNA: TGTGCCAGCAGCGTACTCGAGGGTTCACCCCTCCACTTT

clone size: -
D gene: TRBD2
J gene: TRBJ2-1
V gene: TRBV9
CDR3 protein: CASSARTHSGKTYNEQFF
CDR3 DNA: TGTGCCAGCAGCGCCCGGACGCATAGCGGGAAGACCTACAATGAGCAGTTCTTC

clone size: -
D gene: -
J gene: TRBJ1-4
V gene: TRBV6-6
CDR3 protein: CASRGGEKLFF
CDR3 DNA: TGTGCCAGCAGGGGAGGTGAAAAACTGTTTTTT

clone size: -
D gene: TRBD1
J gene: TRBJ1-1
V gene: TRBV18
CDR3 protein: CASSPYTGGTEAFF
CDR3 DNA: TGTGCCAGCTCACCCTATACAGGGGGCACTGAAGCTTTCTTT

clone size: -
D gene: -
J gene: TRBJ1-5
V gene: TRBV21-1
CDR3 protein: CASSKVEAGSDNQPQHF
CDR3 DNA: TGTGCCAGCAGCAAAGTCGAGGCCGGGTCGGACAATCAGCCCCAGCATTTT

clone size: few
D gene: -
J gene: TRBJ2-6
V gene: TRBV7-9
CDR3 protein: CASSSPGSGANVLTF
CDR3 DNA: TGTGCCAGCAGCTCCCCAGGGTCCGGGGCCAACGTCCTGACTTTC

clone size: -
D gene: -
J gene: TRBJ2-7
V gene: TRBV5-4
CDR3 protein: CASSRGTVSSYEQYF
CDR3 DNA: TGTGCCAGCAGCAGGGGGACGGTGAGCTCCTACGAGCAGTACTTC

clone size: -
D gene: TRBD1
J gene: TRBJ1-2
V gene: TRBV4-1
CDR3 protein: CASQGRIGQGVVGYTF
CDR3 DNA: TGCGCCAGCCAGGGGCGGATCGGACAGGGGGTGGTAGGCTACACCTTC

clone size: -
D gene: -
J gene: TRBJ1-2
V gene: TRBV5-8
CDR3 protein: CASSPRDIPWNYGYTF
CDR3 DNA: TGTGCCAGCAGCCCAAGGGACATCCCATGGAACTATGGCTACACCTTC

clone size: -
D gene: -
J gene: TRBJ1-3
V gene: TRBV18
CDR3 protein: CASSPPEQTGNTIYF
CDR3 DNA: TGTGCCAGCTCACCACCAGAGCAAACTGGAAACACCATATATTTT

clone size: -
D gene: TRBD1
J gene: TRBJ1-1
V gene: TRBV18
CDR3 protein: CASSPSRDRGWATEAFF
CDR3 DNA: TGTGCCAGCTCACCGTCCCGGGACAGGGGTTGGGCCACTGAAGCTTTCTTT

clone size: -
D gene: -
J gene: TRBJ2-7
V gene: TRBV15
CDR3 protein: CATGGSGFTYEQYF
CDR3 DNA: TGTGCCACCGGTGGTTCGGGGTTTACCTACGAGCAGTACTTC

clone size: few
D gene: -
J gene: TRBJ1-1
V gene: TRBV7-2
CDR3 protein: CASSLNRAMNTEAFF
CDR3 DNA: TGTGCCAGCAGCTTAAACAGGGCGATGAACACTGAAGCTTTCTTT

clone size: -
D gene: TRBD1
J gene: TRBJ1-4
V gene: TRBV5-6
CDR3 protein: CASSPKGQGLEEKLFF
CDR3 DNA: TGTGCCAGCAGCCCTAAGGGACAGGGGCTGGAGGAAAAACTGTTTTTT

clone size: -
D gene: TRBD2
J gene: TRBJ2-7
V gene: TRBV27
CDR3 protein: CASSWASGGYEQYF
CDR3 DNA: TGTGCCAGCAGCTGGGCTAGCGGGGGATACGAGCAGTACTTC

clone size: -
D gene: -
J gene: TRBJ1-3
V gene: TRBV19
CDR3 protein: CASNPGGRPSGNTIYF
CDR3 DNA: TGTGCCAGTAACCCGGGAGGAAGGCCCTCTGGAAACACCATATATTTT

clone size: -
D gene: TRBD1
J gene: TRBJ1-1
V gene: TRBV6-5
CDR3 protein: CASSYSGTGRVSEAFF
CDR3 DNA: TGTGCCAGCAGTTACTCCGGGACAGGGAGGGTGTCTGAAGCTTTCTTT